This TCR beta chain was obtained from a study of CD8 T cells in Susac syndrome. Across the whole study: Patients with Susac syndrome were therapy-naive, treated with corticosteroids, or treated with intravenous immunoglobulin alone when blood was collected.

TCR beta was sequenced from blood CD8+ and CD4+ T cells. Random-hexamer reverse transcription was applied to about 0.45 to 1 ug RNA. MiXCR was run by TCRdb on the immunoSEQ multiplex PCR reads, yielding one entry per CDR3 protein. The data show about 190,000 distinct CDR3 sequences, roughly 90% seen once. Trimming removed 0 bases from V and 4 bases from J, with 7 bases in between. The CDR3 is 13 residues long. The V gene's germline CDR1 is SGHRS and CDR2 YFSETQ. Sequenced material: CD4+ T cells from PBMCs. The chain couples TRBV5-1 to TRBJ2-5; D may correspond to TRBD1 or TRBD2 (5 bases each). This clonotype originated in a human donor with Susac syndrome. The CDR3 region is CASSLVGGETQYF. The CDR3 DNA reads TGCGCCAGCAGCTTGGTTGGGGGAGAGACCCAGTACTTC.